The rows below give T cell receptor beta chains drawn from one sample of a study of blood T cell repertoires in COVID-19. Sequenced by immunoSEQ multiplex PCR; TCRdb stores in-frame clones only, minus some. The data contain approximately 98,000 clones, roughly 82% of them singletons. Material for sequencing was peripheral blood. These receptor sequences come from a man aged 80 or over with acute or convalescent COVID-19. The CDR3 runs from the conserved cysteine through the conserved F or W. D genes are given only for firm matches. Size is omitted from some rows. Given values are once, few, many or a class for expanded clones.

TGTGCCAGCAGCGTAGGGTGGAGCGGCAATCAGCCCCAGCATTTT,CASSVGWSGNQPQHF,.,15,.,TRBV9,TRBJ1-5
TGTGCCAGCAGTTTGGATGGGACAGGGGGCGCTTACTACGAGCAGTACTTC,CASSLDGTGGAYYEQYF,.,17,TRBD1,TRBV27,TRBJ2-7
TGCGCCAGCAGTCAATCTGGCAGGGGAGGGAATCAGCCCCAGCATTTT,CASSQSGRGGNQPQHF,once,16,.,TRBV23-1,TRBJ1-5
TGTGCCAGCAGTTTGGGACAGCTCACCGGGGAGCTGTTTTTT,CASSLGQLTGELFF,once,14,TRBD1,TRBV28,TRBJ2-2
TGTGCCAGCAGCCCCCGGACAGGGTCCCGGGATGAGCAGTTCTTC,CASSPRTGSRDEQFF,.,15,TRBD1,TRBV11-3,TRBJ2-1
TGTGCCAGCACCATGGGACAGGGCCATTACGAGCAGTACTTC,CASTMGQGHYEQYF,once,14,TRBD1,TRBV28,TRBJ2-7
TGTGCCAGCAGCTTAACAGGCAGGGGGCGCCTCTACGAGCAGTACTTC,CASSLTGRGRLYEQYF,.,16,TRBD1,TRBV7-9,TRBJ2-7
TGTGCCAGCAGCTCCGCCGCTGGGGGGTTGAAGACCCAGTACTTC,CASSSAAGGLKTQYF,few,15,.,TRBV7-2,TRBJ2-5
TGTGCCACTCAGCCTATGGGCGGGAGAGGTAATGAGCAGTTCTTC,CATQPMGGRGNEQFF,.,15,TRBD2,TRBV19,TRBJ2-1
TGTGCCAGCAGCTTAGCTCCGACAGGGGTCTATGGCTACACCTTC,CASSLAPTGVYGYTF,.,15,TRBD1,TRBV7-2,TRBJ1-2
TGCGCCAGCAGGTTAAAGTGGACAGAGTTAGATCAGCCCCAGCATTTT,CASRLKWTELDQPQHF,.,16,.,TRBV4-1,TRBJ1-5
TGTGCCAGCAGTTTATGGGCAGGCACCACAGATACGCAGTATTTT,CASSLWAGTTDTQYF,.,15,.,TRBV28,TRBJ2-3
TGTGCCAGCTCACCTACCACCGGAGGCACAGATACGCAGTATTTT,CASSPTTGGTDTQYF,.,15,.,TRBV18,TRBJ2-3
TGCGCCAGCAGCCAAGATAGCCTAGCGGGGTACAATGAGCAGTTCTTC,CASSQDSLAGYNEQFF,.,16,TRBD2,TRBV4-3,TRBJ2-1
TGCGCCAGCAGCGGCAGCGGGGGTGCCTACGAGCAGTACTTC,CASSGSGGAYEQYF,once,14,TRBD2,TRBV5-1,TRBJ2-7
TGTGCCACCAGTGATACCCCGGGACAGGGTACGTACACTGAAGCTTTCTTT,CATSDTPGQGTYTEAFF,.,17,TRBD1,TRBV24-1,TRBJ1-1
TGTGCCAGTAGTATCAACAGGGGCAGCGAGCAGTACTTC,CASSINRGSEQYF,few,13,TRBD1,TRBV19,TRBJ2-7
TGTGCCATCAGTGAGTCGCGAAGTAGCTCCTATAATTCACCCCTCCACTTT,CAISESRSSSYNSPLHF,.,17,.,TRBV10-3,TRBJ1-6
TGTGCCAGTAGTATAGATCTAGCGGGAGGCTTGGATGAGCAGTTCTTC,CASSIDLAGGLDEQFF,.,16,TRBD2,TRBV19,TRBJ2-1
TGTGCCTGGACTACAGGGTTCCAAGAAAAACTGTTTTTT,CAWTTGFQEKLFF,.,13,.,TRBV30,TRBJ1-4
TGTGCCAGCAGTTTATCAAGGCAGGTCGGGGAGCTGTTTTTT,CASSLSRQVGELFF,.,14,.,TRBV27,TRBJ2-2
TGTGCCATCAGCCTAGGGGCCGGGGAGCTGTTTTTT,CAISLGAGELFF,.,12,.,TRBV10-3,TRBJ2-2
TGTGCCAGTAGCCGGACTAGCGGACAAGAGACCCAGTACTTC,CASSRTSGQETQYF,.,14,TRBD2,TRBV19,TRBJ2-5
TGTGCTACCCAGGGAGCCTTAGGGGGCGGCCTCAGGGGGAATGAGCAGTTCTTC,CATQGALGGGLRGNEQFF,.,18,TRBD1,TRBV19,TRBJ2-1
TGTGCTAGCAGCCCTGGGACGGGACAGGACGGGGAGCTGTTTTTT,CASSPGTGQDGELFF,.,15,TRBD1,TRBV7-7,TRBJ2-2
TGTGCCAGCAGCGTATTGGGGAGCAGATCAGATACGCAGTATTTT,CASSVLGSRSDTQYF,.,15,.,TRBV9,TRBJ2-3
TGTGCCAGCAGCTTAGCACTTCAGGCAGACAAGGCCTTC,CASSLALQADKAF,once,13,.,TRBV7-2,TRBJ1-2
TGTGCCAGTAGTATACCGGGATCAGTGACCGAGCCCCAGCATTTT,CASSIPGSVTEPQHF,.,15,.,TRBV19,TRBJ1-5
TGTGCCAGCAGTTTAGGCGAGGGGACCCAGTACTTC,CASSLGEGTQYF,.,12,.,TRBV12-3/TRBV12-4,TRBJ2-5
TGTGCCAGCAGGCGGTTCAGGGAAGACACCGGGGAGCTGTTTTTT,CASRRFREDTGELFF,.,15,.,TRBV6-5,TRBJ2-2
TGTGCCACCACGTTTGGAGGAAACACTGAAGCTTTCTTT,CATTFGGNTEAFF,.,13,.,TRBV24-1,TRBJ1-1
TGTGCCAGCTCCTTCCTGGGCAGCACCGGGGAGCTGTTTTTT,CASSFLGSTGELFF,.,14,.,TRBV19,TRBJ2-2
TGTGCCAGCAGTTACGAGGGAATCTCGGATGAGCAGTTCTTC,CASSYEGISDEQFF,.,14,.,TRBV7-9,TRBJ2-1
TGCGCCAGCAGACCGGGACAGACAACCTCCGGGGAGCTGTTTTTT,CASRPGQTTSGELFF,few,15,TRBD1,TRBV23-1,TRBJ2-2
TGTGCCTGGAGTCTACGACAGGCACGGACCGGGGAGCTGTTTTTT,CAWSLRQARTGELFF,.,15,.,TRBV30,TRBJ2-2
TGCAGCGTTAGGGACTTGAACACTGAAGCTTTCTTT,CSVRDLNTEAFF,.,12,.,TRBV29-1,TRBJ1-1
TGTGCCAGCAGTGACACAAGCGGGAGGGCCTGGGAGCAGTTCTTC,CASSDTSGRAWEQFF,.,15,TRBD2,TRBV6-4,TRBJ2-1
TGCGCCAGCAGCTTGGCTCCGACAGCGCTTAGGGAAAAACTGTTTTTT,CASSLAPTALREKLFF,once,16,.,TRBV5-1,TRBJ1-4
TGTGCCAGCAGCTCCAGGGGACCCACTGAAGCTTTCTTT,CASSSRGPTEAFF,many,13,.,TRBV7-9,TRBJ1-1
TGTGCCAGTAGTTCGACGGGACAGGGCTCTGGGGCCAACGTCCTGACTTTC,CASSSTGQGSGANVLTF,.,17,TRBD1,TRBV19,TRBJ2-6
TGTGCCAGCAGCTCCCAGCGGGAGTTAGTAAATGAGCAGTTCTTC,CASSSQRELVNEQFF,few,15,TRBD2,TRBV5-4,TRBJ2-1
TGTGCCACCAGCAAACAGGTACACATGAACACTGAAGCTTTCTTT,CATSKQVHMNTEAFF,.,15,.,TRBV15,TRBJ1-1
TGTGCCAGCAGCTTGGCGGGGGATAACAACTATGGCTACACCTTC,CASSLAGDNNYGYTF,.,15,.,TRBV5-5,TRBJ1-2
TGTGCCAGCTCACCGGACAGGGAGACCCTCCACTTT,CASSPDRETLHF,.,12,TRBD1,TRBV18,TRBJ1-6
TGTGCCAGCAGTCGGACAGGGGAAGGCTACACCTTC,CASSRTGEGYTF,.,12,TRBD1,TRBV6-4,TRBJ1-2
TGTGCCAGCTCACCACTGACAGGATTCGGGAACACTGAAGCTTTCTTT,CASSPLTGFGNTEAFF,.,16,.,TRBV18,TRBJ1-1
TGTGCCAGCTTGCCCTCCCGGGGGGCTTACTATGGCTACACCTTC,CASLPSRGAYYGYTF,.,15,.,TRBV27,TRBJ1-2
TGTGCCAGCAGCGAGACAGGACGCAATCAGCCCCAGCATTTT,CASSETGRNQPQHF,.,14,.,TRBV7-2,TRBJ1-5